A single TCR beta chain is shown here with its context. The sample is drawn from a study of blood T cell repertoires in COVID-19. Turning to the study itself: In each case, the material was cDNA or gDNA derived from T cells, B-cell-depleted T cells, or PBMCs.

Repertoires were generated with immunoSEQ multiplex PCR, while TCRdb's copy carries only in-frame clones and drops some. Among some 200,000 clones listed, over 75% were seen once. This CDR3 is 17 amino acids long. Between the trimmed V and J ends, which lost 4 bases and 6 bases, there was a span of 25 bases. In germline, CDR1 is SGHRS, CDR2 YFSETQ. Participants were aged about 18 to 100 years from roughly 25 US areas. The study assigned cohorts using participant-reported clinical history. The source of this sequence is a woman aged 18-35 years who had recovered from COVID-19. Sequencing was done on a sample of PBMCs or T cells enriched from blood (not recorded which). The chain uses TRBV5-1 and TRBJ1-1; D is unresolved. The CDR3 sequence: CASSPHSSWESGPEAFF. The DNA of the CDR3 is TGCGCCAGCAGCCCGCACTCATCTTGGGAGAGCGGTCCTGAAGCTTTCTTT.